The 11 T cell receptor beta chains presented below share a single source sample, sequenced in a study of CD8 T cells in ankylosing spondylitis. Study-level points and caveats: Ankylosing spondylitis blood seemed to carry a telltale TCR beta motif made of several highly homologous variants.

TCRdb called the 5' RACE reads again in MiXCR, with one record for every CDR3 protein. The table shows under 550,000 distinct CDR3 sequences, with roughly 27% occurring only once. For these receptors, no antigen is known. The sequenced sample consisted of blood, either unsorted or a sorted T cell fraction (not recorded which). The origin of the receptors is a male donor with ankylosing spondylitis.

This chain links TRBV11-3 with TRBJ1-6; D gene unclear. The CDR3 is 14 residues long. The germline V gene encodes CDR1 SGHNT and CDR2 YENEEA. V shed 4 bases and J shed 5 bases, with 9 bases lying between them. The CDR3 loop is CASSWEQNNSPLHF. The CDR3 DNA is TGTGCCAGCAGCTGGGAACAGAATAATTCACCCCTCCACTTT.

The V call is TRBV20-1, the J call TRBJ1-1; unclear D gene. The CDR3 length is 13 residues. Trimming pared 3 bases from V and 1 base from J, leaving 9 bases between. The germline CDR1 and CDR2 sequences are DFQATT and SNEGSKA (reference sequence). CDR3 DNA: TGCAGTGCTAGGTTATCAGGGAACACTGAAGCTTTCTTT. Residues: CSARLSGNTEAFF.

In this sample, this clonotype turned up a few times. The genes are TRBV6-5 and TRBJ2-1, with D unclear. Germline V gives CDR1 MNHEY, CDR2 SVGAGI. V lost 2 bases and J lost 12, with 8 bases in between. The CDR3 runs 11 residues. The CDR3 nucleotides read TGTGCCAGCAGTTACGGGATGTCGCAGTTCTTC. Its protein product is CASSYGMSQFF.

About this clonotype: This may be a read error: a much more frequent sequence differs by one nucleotide. V is TRBV11-2 and J is TRBJ2-1; D might be TRBD1 (6 bases). V dropped 3 bases and J dropped 5 bases, with 14 bases sitting between them. Germline V gene data show CDR1 as SGHAT and CDR2 as FQNNGV. The CDR3 is 15 amino acids. The CDR3 DNA reads TGTGCCAGCAGCTTTAGGGGGTTGATCAACAATGAGCAGTTCTTC. This gives the protein CASSFRGLINNEQFF.

A few counts support this clonotype. The chain joins TRBV29-1 to TRBJ1-1, with D hard to call. Germline V gene sequence: CDR1 SQVTM, CDR2 ANQGSEA. The CDR3 runs to 13 residues. V was cut by 4 bases and J by 0 bases, with 9 bases left in between. CDR3: CSVGTTLNTEAFF. CDR3 nucleotide sequence: TGCAGCGTTGGCACAACATTGAACACTGAAGCTTTCTTT.

This clonotype was counted between two and nine times. The chain links TRBV5-1 to TRBJ1-3; the match to TRBD1 covers 7 bases. CDR3 length: 13 residues. J was trimmed by 3 bases and V by 6 bases; bases with no gene match: 3. CDR1 is SGHRS, CDR2 YFSETQ, per germline. CDR3: CASTDRVGNTIYF. In nucleotides, the CDR3 is TGCGCCAGCACCGACAGGGTTGGAAACACCATATATTTT.

The V gene is TRBV20-1, the J gene TRBJ2-6; D may be TRBD2 (6 bases). This CDR3 region has 15 residues. Germline V gives CDR1 DFQATT, CDR2 SNEGSKA (reference sequence). The V gene lost 5 bases and the J gene lost 1 base, with 12 bases spanning the gap. Here the CDR3 reads CSAGAAGSGANVLTF. In DNA form, the CDR3 reads TGCAGTGCTGGAGCGGCGGGATCTGGGGCCAACGTCCTGACTTTC.

This chain joins TRBV20-1 and TRBJ1-5; D is unresolved. Germline CDR1 DFQATT, CDR2 SNEGSKA (reference sequence). CDR3 length: 14 amino acids. Deletions cut 0 bases from V and 3 bases from J, with 9 bases between. The CDR3 sequence is CSARDPVTNQPQHF. For the CDR3, the DNA is TGCAGTGCTAGAGATCCGGTTACCAATCAGCCCCAGCATTTT.

The chain uses TRBV5-1 and TRBJ2-3; 10 bases are a match to TRBD1. V lost 3 bases to trimming and J lost 11 bases; unmatched junction nucleotides: 12. There are 15 residues in the CDR3. Germline CDR1 is SGHRS and CDR2 is YFSETQ. CDR3 in amino acids: CASSSRWTGGVGQYF. CDR3 sequence (DNA): TGCGCCAGCAGCTCGCGCTGGACAGGGGGAGTGGGGCAGTATTTT. Combining the CDR3 with reference TRBV5-1 and TRBJ2-3 gives the whole variable domain KAGVTQTPRYLIKTRGQQVTLSCSPISGHRSVSWYQQTPGQGLQFLFEYFSETQRNKGNFPGRFSGRQFSNSRSEMNVSTLELGDSALYLCASSSRWTGGVGQYFGPGTRLTVL.

This clonotype showed up just a few times. The chain recombines TRBV25-1 with TRBJ2-5, with D possibly being TRBD2 (6 bases). Germline V gene sequence: CDR1 MGHDK, CDR2 SYGVNS. Trimming took off 0 bases at V and 5 bases at J, with 10 bases between the two ends. This CDR3 comprises 14 residues. The CDR3 region is CASSEYMEGETQYF. Written as DNA, the CDR3 is TGTGCCAGCAGTGAATATATGGAGGGGGAGACCCAGTACTTC. Variable domain in full (rest from reference TRBV25-1 and TRBJ2-5): EADIYQTPRYLVIGTGKKITLECSQTMGHDKMYWYQQDPGMELHLIHYSYGVNSTEKGDLSSESTVSRIRTEHFPLTLESARPSHTSQYLCASSEYMEGETQYFGPGTRLLVL.

This clonotype has a handful of counts. The CDR3: CSVVRGLGYTF. For the CDR3, the DNA is TGCAGCGTTGTCAGGGGCCTCGGCTACACCTTC. This chain joins TRBV29-1 and TRBJ1-2; TRBD1 might be the D (6 bases). The CDR3 has 11 amino acids. Per germline, CDR1 SQVTM and CDR2 ANQGSEA. V was clipped by 4 bases and J by 8 bases, with 11 bases between them.